Listed here are 26 T cell receptor beta chains from one sample, sequenced in a study of beta chain features in type 1 diabetes. Study results and limitations: TCRB CDR3s were moderately but significantly shorter in Type 1 diabetes patients in all four CD4+ subsets.

No antigen has been assigned to these receptors. The investigators reverse transcribed all of the isolated RNA, so they sequenced expressed TCRB transcripts. Measured with immunoSEQ multiplex PCR; TCRdb has only the in-frame clones, and not every one. The table shows some 110,000 clones, with 16% occurring only once. The sequencing input was central memory CD4+ T cells from blood. Source of these receptors: a man aged 25 to 45 with type 1 diabetes.

The rearrangement uses TRBV9 and TRBJ1-4; 7 bases are a match to TRBD1. Germline V CDR1 and CDR2: SGDLS, YYNGEE. The CDR3 covers 15 residues. V lost 4 bases to trimming and J lost 8 bases; unmatched junction nucleotides: 11. The CDR3: CASSLRDSGREKLFF. In DNA form, the CDR3 reads TGTGCCAGCAGCCTCCGGGACAGCGGACGGGAAAAACTGTTTTTT.

This clone has a handful of counts. The rearrangement joins TRBV4-2 to TRBJ2-3, with D possibly matching TRBD1 (5 bases). Germline lookup yields CDR1 LGHNA and CDR2 YNFKEQ. Trimming pared 3 bases from V and 2 bases from J, leaving 18 bases between. The CDR3 is 17 amino acids. CDR3 loop: CASSQYQGALYTDTQYF. The CDR3, as DNA: TGTGCCAGCAGCCAGTACCAGGGTGCCCTCTACACAGATACGCAGTATTTT.

This sequence joins TRBV9 and TRBJ2-2, with no clear D. V lost 0 bases to trimming and J lost 5 bases, with 5 bases between them. The germline CDR1 and CDR2 sequences are SGDLS and YYNGEE. This CDR3 is built from 13 residues. The CDR3 loop reads CASSVGFTGELFF. As DNA, the CDR3 is TGTGCCAGCAGCGTAGGGTTTACCGGGGAGCTGTTTTTT.

CDR3 region: CASSMSSGANVLTF. As DNA, the CDR3 is TGCGCCAGCAGTATGAGCTCTGGGGCCAACGTCCTGACTTTC. This chain links TRBV5-1 with TRBJ2-6; no reliable D call. CDR1 and CDR2 (germline): SGHRS, YFSETQ. CDR3 size: 14 residues. Trimming shortened V by 5 bases and J by 0 bases, and 6 bases separated the two germline ends.

In its sample, this clone was seen a few times. The rearrangement joins TRBV5-6 to TRBJ2-3; no clear D. CDR1 is SGHDT, CDR2 YYEEEE, per germline. The ends were cut back, 7 bases at V and 2 bases at J, with 17 bases in the middle. CDR3 length: 15 amino acids. As DNA, the CDR3 is TGTGCCAGCGAGAAGGGTGTTCTTATCACAGATACGCAGTATTTT. Translation: CASEKGVLITDTQYF.

The rearrangement links TRBV6-6 to TRBJ1-5, with 9 bases fitting TRBD1. V lost 6 bases, J lost 7 bases, and 7 bases stayed unmatched. Germline V gives CDR1 MNHNY, CDR2 SVGAGI (reference sequence). CDR3 length equals 14 residues. This CDR3 reads CASSSGQGSQPQHF. For the CDR3, the DNA is TGTGCCAGCAGCAGTGGACAGGGGAGCCAGCCCCAGCATTTT.

The chain uses TRBV28 and TRBJ2-4; 10 positions match TRBD2. V trimming: 5 bases; J trimming: 0 bases; junction bases outside the gene matches: 4. CDR1 and CDR2 from the germline V gene are MDHEN and SYDVKM. The CDR3 extends over 16 amino acids. The DNA for the CDR3 is TGTGCCAGCAGTGAACCTAGCGGGGGAGCCAAAAACATTCAGTACTTC. Its protein is CASSEPSGGAKNIQYF.

The gene calls are TRBV20-1 and TRBJ1-2; D ambiguous. Germline-derived CDR1 and CDR2 are DFQATT and SNEGSKA (reference sequence). The CDR3 sequence is 11 residues long. Deletions cut 3 bases from V and 6 bases from J, with 8 bases between. DNA for the CDR3: TGCAGTGCTAGTGGCGAAGATGGCTACACCTTC. This sequence encodes CSASGEDGYTF.

This clone was recorded a few times. The rearrangement uses TRBV29-1 and TRBJ1-5; unclear D gene. Germline V gene data show CDR1 as SQVTM and CDR2 as ANQGSEA. This CDR3 has 12 amino acids. The CDR3 DNA sequence: TGCAGGCCCCTACCTCTCAATCAGCCCCAGCATTTT. It codes for CRPLPLNQPQHF.

The gene calls are TRBV2 and TRBJ2-1, with 7 nucleotides matching TRBD2. The CDR3 extends over 14 amino acids. Germline CDR1 reads SNHLY; CDR2 reads FYNNEI. With 0 bases clipped from V and 8 bases from J, the junction kept 4 bases outside the gene matches. The CDR3 loop is CASSEASGRDEQFF. The CDR3 coding sequence is TGTGCCAGCAGTGAAGCGTCAGGGAGGGATGAGCAGTTCTTC.

This clone was observed a few times. The chain carries TRBV4-3 and TRBJ1-6, with unresolved D. CDR1 is LGHNA and CDR2 is YSLEER in the germline V gene. The CDR3 is 15 residues long. V dropped 0 bases and J dropped 9 bases, with 12 bases sitting between them. CDR3 nucleotides: TGCGCCAGCAGCCAAGAGGGGTTAACAAGTTCACCCCTCCACTTT. Protein: CASSQEGLTSSPLHF.

V is TRBV7-2 and J is TRBJ1-2, with TRBD1 as a possible D gene (5 bases). Trimming removed 1 base at V and 6 bases at J, with 6 bases between. This CDR3 has 12 amino acids. CDR1 and CDR2 from the germline V gene are SGHTA and FQGNSA. The CDR3 nucleotides read TGTGCCAGCAGCTTAGTAGGGGATGGCTACACCTTC. It codes for CASSLVGDGYTF.

There are a few counts of this clone. The chain couples TRBV6-6 to TRBJ2-4; a possible D gene is TRBD2 (6 bases). The CDR3 has 13 amino acids. V was clipped by 6 bases and J by 6 bases, with 12 bases between them. Germline CDR1 MNHNY, CDR2 SVGAGI (reference sequence). The CDR3 bases are TGTGCCAGCAGCCCGACGGAGGGAAACATTCAGTACTTC. This encodes CASSPTEGNIQYF.

To note about this clone: Other nucleotide sequences from this sample produce the same CDR3. The rearrangement links TRBV29-1 to TRBJ2-5; weak D call: TRBD1 (5 bases). V lost 6 bases and J lost 5, with 13 bases in between. The CDR3 covers 12 residues. Germline CDR1 and CDR2: SQVTM and ANQGSEA. The CDR3 nucleotides are TGCAGCGTGGGGCCCCTGAGGGAGACCCAGTACTTC. Amino acid sequence: CSVGPLRETQYF.

This clone came up a few times. The rearrangement uses TRBV7-9 and TRBJ1-4; D not resolved. Germline CDR1 and CDR2: SEHNR and FQNEAQ (reference sequence). The CDR3 covers 15 residues. V lost 3 bases, J lost 0 bases, and 8 bases lay in between. CDR3: CASSFPSTTNEKLFF. The CDR3 nucleotides read TGTGCCAGCAGCTTTCCATCCACAACTAATGAAAAACTGTTTTTT.

This clone has only a few counts. This chain uses TRBV7-2 with TRBJ1-2, with no clear D. The CDR3 is 12 amino acids. Looked up from germline, CDR1 is SGHTA and CDR2 is FQGNSA. V was cut by 4 bases and J by 7 bases, with 10 bases left in between. The CDR3 bases are TGTGCCAGCAGCTCCCTAGTAGGTGGCTACACCTTC. Translating gives CASSSLVGGYTF. The entire variable domain, with the rest obtained from reference TRBV7-2 and TRBJ1-2, is as follows: GAGVSQSPSNKVTEKGKDVELRCDPISGHTALYWYRQSLGQGLEFLIYFQGNSAPDKSGLPSDRFSAERTGGSVSTLTIQRTQQEDSAVYLCASSSLVGGYTFGSGTRLTVV.

This chain uses TRBV4-3 with TRBJ2-1, with D unclear. V dropped 0 bases and J dropped 5 bases, with 8 bases sitting between them. Germline V gene data show CDR1 as LGHNA and CDR2 as YSLEER. The CDR3 totals 14 residues. The DNA of the CDR3 is TGCGCCAGCAGCCAAGATAGTCGTAACAATGAGCAGTTCTTC. It codes for CASSQDSRNNEQFF.

This chain uses TRBV6-6 with TRBJ2-1; D is undetermined. With 7 bases removed from V and 10 bases from J, the gap between germline ends came to 17 bases. The germline V gene encodes CDR1 MNHNY and CDR2 SVGAGI (reference sequence). CDR3 length: 13 amino acids. CDR3 DNA: TGTGCCAGCAACCTTCATGCCCCACAAGAGCAGTTCTTC. It yields the protein CASNLHAPQEQFF.

This clone was detected only a few times. The J gene is TRBJ2-1, the V gene TRBV5-1; perhaps TRBD1 as D (7 bases). Trimming left V 4 bases short and J 7 bases short, with 18 bases between. Germline loops: CDR1 SGHRS, CDR2 YFSETQ. This CDR3 contains 15 residues. CDR3 nucleotide sequence: TGCGCCAGCAGCGAAGGGACAGCGGGCACGAATGAGCAGTTCTTC. Translating gives CASSEGTAGTNEQFF. The variable domain in full, with the rest retrieved from reference TRBV5-1 and TRBJ2-1, is KAGVTQTPRYLIKTRGQQVTLSCSPISGHRSVSWYQQTPGQGLQFLFEYFSETQRNKGNFPGRFSGRQFSNSRSEMNVSTLELGDSALYLCASSEGTAGTNEQFFGPGTRLTVL.

For the CDR3, the DNA is TGTGCCAGCAGCTTAGGTAGGAGGGCTGAAGCTTTCTTT. Translating it yields CASSLGRRAEAFF. The chain employs TRBV13 and TRBJ1-1; the D is unclear. Germline V gene data show CDR1 as PRHDT and CDR2 as FYEKMQ (reference sequence). This CDR3 region has 13 residues. Trimming took 0 bases from V and 6 from J, leaving 8 bases between them.

The gene calls are TRBV11-3 and TRBJ2-3, with 8 positions matching TRBD1. Germline V CDR1 and CDR2: SGHNT, YENEEA. This CDR3 is built from 14 residues. The V and J ends lost 5 bases and 4 bases, in that order; junction bases with no gene match: 5. CDR3 nucleotide sequence: TGTGCCAGCAGCGTTCACAGGGGGGCAGATACGCAGTATTTT. This gives the protein CASSVHRGADTQYF.

The gene calls are TRBV6-5 and TRBJ1-1, with no clear D. This CDR3 contains 14 residues. Germline CDR1 MNHEY, CDR2 SVGAGI. Trimming removed 6 bases from V and 4 bases from J, with 15 bases in between. CDR3 nucleotide sequence: TGTGCCAGCAGACTATCCGTCGCGGGCACTGAAGCTTTCTTT. It yields the protein CASRLSVAGTEAFF.

CDR3 sequence reads: CATTTGVNTGELFF. The CDR3 DNA reads TGTGCCACCACCACAGGGGTGAACACCGGGGAGCTGTTTTTT. This chain links TRBV7-2 with TRBJ2-2; 7 bases align to TRBD1. Per the germline V gene, CDR1 is SGHTA and CDR2 is FQGNSA. The CDR3 extends over 14 amino acids. The V and J ends lost 10 bases and 1 base, in that order; junction bases with no gene match: 6.

The V gene is TRBV2, the J gene TRBJ2-7; 8 bases map to TRBD1. CDR3 size: 15 residues. Looked up from germline, CDR1 is SNHLY and CDR2 is FYNNEI. Unmatched junction bases numbered 8, after V lost 1 base and J lost 6 bases. The CDR3 loop reads CASSEEWTGSSEQYF. Written as DNA, the CDR3 is TGTGCCAGCAGTGAAGAGTGGACAGGGAGCTCCGAGCAGTACTTC.

This chain links TRBV7-2 with TRBJ2-3; 7 bases agree with TRBD1. Trimming removed 5 bases from V and 7 bases from J; junction bases left unmatched: 6. From germline, CDR1 is SGHTA and CDR2 FQGNSA. CDR3 length: 13 amino acids. CDR3 coding DNA: TGTGCCAGCAGCGGGGGACAGCTCAATACGCAGTATTTT. The encoded protein is CASSGGQLNTQYF. The whole variable domain, filled in from reference TRBV7-2 and TRBJ2-3, reads GAGVSQSPSNKVTEKGKDVELRCDPISGHTALYWYRQSLGQGLEFLIYFQGNSAPDKSGLPSDRFSAERTGGSVSTLTIQRTQQEDSAVYLCASSGGQLNTQYFGPGTRLTVL.

This chain connects TRBV18 to TRBJ1-1; D not resolved. Trimming pared 3 bases from V and 1 base from J, leaving 9 bases between. Germline CDR1 reads KGHSH; CDR2 reads LQKENI. The CDR3 has 14 amino acids. In nucleotides, the CDR3 is TGTGCCAGCTCACCCCTTGGGGAGAACACTGAAGCTTTCTTT. Amino acids: CASSPLGENTEAFF.